This TCR beta chain derives from a study of T cells in Graves' hyperthyroidism and ophthalmopathy. Overall study findings and caveats: Peripheral blood also featured most of the thyroid clonotypes expanded above 0.001.

Uncontrolled infection, other autoimmune disease, pregnancy and lactation each barred patients from inclusion. For the diagnoses, clinical symptoms, serum thyroxine and TRAb, thyroid ultrasound and orbital computed tomography were used. From RNA transcripts, TCR beta CDR3 regions were amplified. Initially, a first-round RT-PCR of the TCR CDR3 employed the HTBI primer set. TCRdb re-called the multiplex PCR reads through MiXCR, storing one row per CDR3 protein. In the table there are around 190,000 distinct CDR3 sequences, over 15% of which are singletons. This clonotype was recorded at least ten times. Its target is unknown. The CDR3 length is 14 residues. Unmatched junction bases numbered 5, after V lost 2 bases and J lost 4 bases. Germline CDR1 is SGHDT and CDR2 is YYEEEE.

The sequencing input was blood. This chain links TRBV5-6 with TRBJ1-2; 7 positions agree with TRBD1. The source of this sequence is a woman between 50 and 59 years old with Graves' hyperthyroidism. The chain's CDR3 is CASSLGQATYGYTF. In DNA form, the CDR3 reads TGTGCCAGCAGCTTAGGACAGGCGACCTATGGCTACACCTTC.